The rows below give T cell receptor beta chains drawn from one sample of a study of vaccination and CD4 T cells after COVID-19. The antigens these receptors bind are not known. TCRdb reprocessed the PCR reads with MiXCR, giving one entry per CDR3 protein. Found here are roughly 11,000 distinct CDR3 sequences, about 38% of them singletons; the top ten hold under 14%. Material: CD4+ T cells from blood, cultured in vitro, obtained after SARS-CoV-2 vaccination. The source of these receptors is a human donor who had recovered from COVID-19. CDR3s include the opening cysteine and the closing phenylalanine or tryptophan. The D gene is left open where the match is weak. Only some rows state a clone size, as once, few, many or a class for expanded clones.

d_call clone_size j_call v_call cdr3_length cdr3_nt cdr3_aa
TRBD1 . TRBJ2-1 TRBV18 17 TGTGCCAGCTCACTACTATCGACAGGGGTTCTACGCAATGAGCAGTTCTTC CASSLLSTGVLRNEQFF
TRBD1 . TRBJ2-7 TRBV10-1 15 TGCGCCAGCCTAAACCGGGACAGGGGGCAATACGAGCAGTACTTC CASLNRDRGQYEQYF
TRBD2 . TRBJ2-7 TRBV25-1 14 TGTGCCAGCGCTCCGACTAGCGGGCCGTACGAGCAGTACTTC CASAPTSGPYEQYF
. . TRBJ1-6 TRBV6-2/TRBV6-3 12 TGTGCCTCGCAGGAGGCGAATTCACCCCTCCACTTT CASQEANSPLHF
TRBD1 . TRBJ2-2 TRBV27 19 TGTGCCAGCAGTAGCAGACGGGACAGGGACTGGGAGAACACCGGGGAGCTGTTTTTT CASSSRRDRDWENTGELFF
. . TRBJ2-1 TRBV5-4 14 TGTGCCAGCAGCTCCAAGGGGGGCCACAATGAGCAGTTCTTC CASSSKGGHNEQFF
. few TRBJ2-7 TRBV10-3 15 TGTGCCATCAGTGAGTCGGGGGGCCGGTTCTACGAGCAGTACTTC CAISESGGRFYEQYF
TRBD2 large TRBJ2-1 TRBV2 15 TGTGCCAGCCGTGGACTAGCGGGAGGAAGGAATGAGCAGTTCTTC CASRGLAGGRNEQFF
. . TRBJ2-2 TRBV7-9 16 TGTGCCAGCAGCTTTGAGGAACTAGTGAACACCGGGGAGCTGTTTTTT CASSFEELVNTGELFF
. few TRBJ2-1 TRBV6-5 15 TGTGCCAGCAGTTACGGTCTAGCTGCCTACAATGAGCAGTTCTTC CASSYGLAAYNEQFF
TRBD2 few TRBJ2-5 TRBV11-3 16 TGTGCCAGCAGCAGGGGACTAGCGGGAATACAAGAGACCCAGTACTTC CASSRGLAGIQETQYF
TRBD1 . TRBJ2-7 TRBV19 14 TGTGCCAGTAGGAGGGACAGGGGTGCCTACGAGCAGTACTTC CASRRDRGAYEQYF
TRBD2 medium-sized TRBJ2-3 TRBV7-9 17 TGTGCCAGCAGCTCGGGACTAGCGGGGTCCCGCACAGATACGCAGTATTTT CASSSGLAGSRTDTQYF
TRBD1 . TRBJ1-3 TRBV28 15 TGTGCCAGCAGTTCACAGGGGGCAACTGGAAACACCATATATTTT CASSSQGATGNTIYF
. . TRBJ2-1 TRBV28 14 TGTGCCAGCAGCCGATGGGGCTCCTACAATGAGCAGTTCTTC CASSRWGSYNEQFF
. . TRBJ1-5 TRBV6-1 15 TGTGCCAGCAGTGAAGTTCAGGGTACCAATCAGCCCCAGCATTTT CASSEVQGTNQPQHF
TRBD2 medium-sized TRBJ2-3 TRBV7-2 16 TGTGCCAGCAGCCCGGGGACTAGCGGGGGGCAGGGTGTGCAGTATTTT CASSPGTSGGQGVQYF
TRBD1 . TRBJ2-5 TRBV18 14 TGTGCCAGCTCATCCGGGACAGCCAAAGAGACCCAGTACTTC CASSSGTAKETQYF
. few TRBJ1-5 TRBV20-1 17 TGCAGTGCTAGAGATATAAGAGGGGCAGGGGCGTATCAGCCCCAGCATTTT CSARDIRGAGAYQPQHF
TRBD1 . TRBJ1-5 TRBV2 14 TGTGCCAGCAGTCGGGACAGGCAAGATCAGCCCCAGCATTTT CASSRDRQDQPQHF
. few TRBJ1-1 TRBV19 11 TGTGCCAGCTCGCTAGGCACTGAAGCTTTCTTT CASSLGTEAFF
TRBD1 . TRBJ1-5 TRBV6-1 17 TGTGCCAGCAGACGAGACGGGACAGATTATAGCAATCAGCCCCAGCATTTT CASRRDGTDYSNQPQHF
. . TRBJ1-5 TRBV12-3/TRBV12-4 12 TGTGCCAGCAGTTTAGAGGTCGGGCCCCAGCATTTT CASSLEVGPQHF
. . TRBJ1-5 TRBV11-3 16 TGTGCCAGCAGCCCCTTGGGGCAGAATTCCTTTCAGCCCCAGCATTTT CASSPLGQNSFQPQHF
TRBD2 medium-sized TRBJ2-3 TRBV6-4 15 TGTGCCAGCAGTGAAGGCGGGAGCGGCACAGATACGCAGTATTTT CASSEGGSGTDTQYF
. . TRBJ1-1 TRBV6-5 15 TGTGCCAGCAGTTCCCGAAGGGCCATGTCGGACGGAGCTTTCTTT CASSSRRAMSDGAFF
TRBD1 . TRBJ1-1 TRBV15 16 TGTGCCACCAGCAGGCTTCCGGGACAGGGGGTTAATGAAGCTTTCTTT CATSRLPGQGVNEAFF
. few TRBJ2-3 TRBV7-3 14 TGTGCCAGCAGCTTAAACAGCCATAGGGATACGCAGTATTTT CASSLNSHRDTQYF
TRBD1 few TRBJ1-1 TRBV7-8 14 TGTGCCAGCAGCACCCGGGACAGGGTCACTGAAGCTTTCTTT CASSTRDRVTEAFF
TRBD1 . TRBJ1-1 TRBV10-3 15 TGTGCCATCAGGGGGGACAGCCTTGGTGGCACTGAAGCTTTCTTT CAIRGDSLGGTEAFF
. . TRBJ2-7 TRBV5-6 13 TGTGCCAGCACCGAGACCTTTTCCTACGAGCAGTACTTC CASTETFSYEQYF
. once TRBJ2-5 TRBV4-1 15 TGCGCCAGCAGCCAAGATGGCACCCAGATGGAGACCCAGTACTTC CASSQDGTQMETQYF
. . TRBJ1-2 TRBV19 16 TGTGCCAGTAGACCCCAAGATAGGGGAGTCAACTATGGCTACACCTTC CASRPQDRGVNYGYTF
TRBD1 . TRBJ1-4 TRBV20-1 16 TGCAGTGCTCCAGACAGGGGGTATACAGCTAATGAAAAACTGTTTTTT CSAPDRGYTANEKLFF
. . TRBJ1-2 TRBV28 15 TGTGCCAGCAGCCGAACGGCCCCCACAGGGATCGGCTACACCTTC CASSRTAPTGIGYTF
. . TRBJ2-1 TRBV14 16 TGTGCCAGCAGTCGCCCGGGGACCCGCTCCTACAATGAGCAGTTCTTC CASSRPGTRSYNEQFF
. medium-sized TRBJ2-2 TRBV29-1 13 TGCAGCGTTGCGGGGGCGAACACCGGGGAGCTGTTTTTT CSVAGANTGELFF
. few TRBJ1-1 TRBV6-4 14 TGTGCCAGCAGGAAGATTGCTGCCAACACTGAAGCTTTCTTT CASRKIAANTEAFF
. . TRBJ2-3 TRBV20-1 17 TGCAGTGCCGACAAAGGATATCTAGCGACCCGCACAGATACGCAGTATTTT CSADKGYLATRTDTQYF
TRBD1 . TRBJ2-5 TRBV5-1 15 TGCGCCAGCAGCTTGACCGGGACAGACCAAGAGACCCAGTACTTC CASSLTGTDQETQYF
. . TRBJ1-5 TRBV15 13 TGTGCCACCAGCATAGAAGTGAGTCAGCCCCAGCATTTT CATSIEVSQPQHF
. medium-sized TRBJ1-2 TRBV6-1 16 TGTGCCAGCAATCCACGGCCCCGACAGCTCTATGGAGGCTACACCTTC CASNPRPRQLYGGYTF
. . TRBJ2-7 TRBV7-2 14 TGTGCCAGCAGCCAGACCAGGGGTGCCTACGAGCAGTACTTC CASSQTRGAYEQYF
TRBD2 . TRBJ2-3 TRBV20-1 16 TGCAGTGCTAGACCAACTAGCGGACCTAAGACAGATACGCAGTATTTT CSARPTSGPKTDTQYF
TRBD1 . TRBJ2-2 TRBV24-1 17 TGTGCCACCAGACCCGGGACAGGGAAGGGGAACACCGGGGAGCTGTTTTTT CATRPGTGKGNTGELFF
TRBD2 medium-sized TRBJ2-5 TRBV5-6 14 TGTGCCAGCACCCTCGGGGGGGGCCGAGAGACCCAGTACTTC CASTLGGGRETQYF
. once TRBJ2-1 TRBV20-1 14 TGCAGTGCTCGCGACTGGAGGGCCTACAATGAGCAGTTCTTC CSARDWRAYNEQFF
TRBD2 . TRBJ2-3 TRBV7-2 16 TGTGCCAGCAGCCCCAGCGGGGGGCCGGCCACAGATACGCAGTATTTT CASSPSGGPATDTQYF
. . TRBJ2-5 TRBV19 14 TGTGCCAGTAGTATAGATCCGGGGAGGGAGACCCAGTACTTC CASSIDPGRETQYF
. . TRBJ1-5 TRBV15 15 TGTGCCACCAGCAAGGGGACTGGGAGCAATCAGCCCCAGCATTTT CATSKGTGSNQPQHF
TRBD1 . TRBJ2-7 TRBV27 13 TGTGCCAGCAGGGGACAGACGAACCACGAGCAGTACTTC CASRGQTNHEQYF
. few TRBJ2-1 TRBV27 16 TGTGCCAGCAGTTTCCTCCGCGGAGGTCCCTACAATGAGCAGTTCTTC CASSFLRGGPYNEQFF
. . TRBJ2-1 TRBV7-6 11 TGTGCCAGCAGCTTAGCCCGAGAGCAGTTCTTC CASSLAREQFF
. medium-sized TRBJ2-7 TRBV7-9 12 TGTGCCAGCAGCTCAGCCCCAATGAGGCAGTACTTC CASSSAPMRQYF
. few TRBJ2-3 TRBV7-6 18 TGTGCCAGCAGCTTAGCGCGTTTCAGGGACCCTAGCACAGATACGCAGTATTTT CASSLARFRDPSTDTQYF
TRBD2 . TRBJ2-1 TRBV7-2 13 TGTGCCAGCAGCTCCTACACTAGCGAGGTTCCGTTCTTC CASSSYTSEVPFF
TRBD2 . TRBJ2-3 TRBV7-2 16 TGTGCCAGCAGCACGGTAGCGGGAGGTTCGGGGGATACGCAGTATTTT CASSTVAGGSGDTQYF
. . TRBJ2-3 TRBV9 15 TGTGCCAGCAGCCACCTGCCCCAATTCACAGATACGCAGTATTTT CASSHLPQFTDTQYF
. few TRBJ1-1 TRBV20-1 12 TGCAGTGCTAGTAGGGCGATCACTGAAGCTTTCTTT CSASRAITEAFF